The entry below describes one T cell receptor beta chain. The data were obtained in a study of T-cell reconstitution after alpha-beta-depleted transplantation in children. A TCRbeta library incorporating unique molecular identifiers was prepared. A single record per CDR3 protein comes from TCRdb applying MiXCR to the PCR reads. The repertoire consists of over 200,000 distinct CDR3 sequences, with more than 15% occurring once and the leading ten covering around 44%. The V end lost 3 bases, the J end lost 4 bases, and 17 bases lay between the germline ends. CDR1 and CDR2 from the germline V gene are SGHRS and YFSETQ. The CDR3 has 16 amino acids.

This TCR came from a male patient between 2 and 9 years old who had a stem cell transplant for acute lymphoblastic leukemia, so the T cells may come from the graft donor. The material sequenced was PBMCs, mostly from graft donor cells, taken 360 days after TCRalphabeta/CD19-depleted stem cell transplant. The V and J genes are TRBV5-1 and TRBJ2-1, with D possibly TRBD2 on 8 matching bases. CDR3 residues: CASSSGGTDSYNEQFF. In DNA, the CDR3 is TGCGCCAGCAGCTCGGGGGGGACAGATTCTTACAATGAGCAGTTCTTC.